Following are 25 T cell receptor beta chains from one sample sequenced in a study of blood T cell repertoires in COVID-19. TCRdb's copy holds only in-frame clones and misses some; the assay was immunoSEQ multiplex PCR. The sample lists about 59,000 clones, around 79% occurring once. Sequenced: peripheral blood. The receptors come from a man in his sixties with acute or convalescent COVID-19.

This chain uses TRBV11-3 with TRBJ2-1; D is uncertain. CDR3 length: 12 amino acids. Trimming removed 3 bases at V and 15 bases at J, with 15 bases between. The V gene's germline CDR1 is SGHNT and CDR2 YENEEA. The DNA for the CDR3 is TGTGCCAGCAGCTTTTTGCAGTCGTCGCTGTTCTTC. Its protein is CASSFLQSSLFF. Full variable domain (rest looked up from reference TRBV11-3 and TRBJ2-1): EAGVVQSPRYKIIEKKQPVAFWCNPISGHNTLYWYLQNLGQGPELLIRYENEEAVDDSQLPKDRFSAERLKGVDSTLKIQPAELGDSAVYLCASSFLQSSLFFGPGTRLTVL.

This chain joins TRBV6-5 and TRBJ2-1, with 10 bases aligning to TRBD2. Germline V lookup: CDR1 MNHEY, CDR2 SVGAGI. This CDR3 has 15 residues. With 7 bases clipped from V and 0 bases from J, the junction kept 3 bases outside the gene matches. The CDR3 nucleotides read TGTGCCAGCACCCCTAGCGGGAGCTCCTACAATGAGCAGTTCTTC. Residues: CASTPSGSSYNEQFF.

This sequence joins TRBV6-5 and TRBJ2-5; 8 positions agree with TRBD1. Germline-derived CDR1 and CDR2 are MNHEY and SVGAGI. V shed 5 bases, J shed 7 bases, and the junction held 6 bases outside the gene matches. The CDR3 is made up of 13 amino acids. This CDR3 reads CASSTYRGSTQYF. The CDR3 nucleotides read TGTGCCAGCAGTACTTACAGGGGGTCGACCCAGTACTTC.

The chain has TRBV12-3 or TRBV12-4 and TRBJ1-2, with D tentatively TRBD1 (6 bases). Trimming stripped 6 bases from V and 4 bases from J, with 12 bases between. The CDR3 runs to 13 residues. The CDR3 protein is CASSLDRTYGYTF. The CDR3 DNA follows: TGTGCCAGCAGCCTCGACAGGACCTATGGCTACACCTTC.

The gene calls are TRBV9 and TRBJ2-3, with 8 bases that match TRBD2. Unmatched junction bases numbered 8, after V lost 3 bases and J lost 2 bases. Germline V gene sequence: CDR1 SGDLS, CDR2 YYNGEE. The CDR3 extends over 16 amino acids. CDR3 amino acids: CASSGSSGYATDTQYF. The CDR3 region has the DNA TGTGCCAGCAGCGGGTCTAGCGGGTACGCCACAGATACGCAGTATTTT.

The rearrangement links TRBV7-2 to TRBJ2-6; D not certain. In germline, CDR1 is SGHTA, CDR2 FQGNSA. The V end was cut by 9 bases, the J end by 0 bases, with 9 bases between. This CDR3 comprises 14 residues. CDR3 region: CASDKSSGANVLTF. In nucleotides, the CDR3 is TGTGCCAGTGACAAGAGCTCTGGGGCCAACGTCCTGACTTTC.

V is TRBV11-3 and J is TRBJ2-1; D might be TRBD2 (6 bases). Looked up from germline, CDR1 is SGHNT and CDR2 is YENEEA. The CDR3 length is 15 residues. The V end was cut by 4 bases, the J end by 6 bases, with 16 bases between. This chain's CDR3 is CASSSGLTPSNEQFF. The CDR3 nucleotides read TGTGCCAGCAGCTCTGGACTAACTCCCTCCAATGAGCAGTTCTTC.

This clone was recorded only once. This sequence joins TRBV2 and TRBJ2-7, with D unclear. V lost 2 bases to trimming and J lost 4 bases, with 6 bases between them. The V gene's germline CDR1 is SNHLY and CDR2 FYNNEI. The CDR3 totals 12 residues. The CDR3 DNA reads TGTGCCAGCAGTGAAAACAGTTACGAGCAGTACTTC. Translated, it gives CASSENSYEQYF.

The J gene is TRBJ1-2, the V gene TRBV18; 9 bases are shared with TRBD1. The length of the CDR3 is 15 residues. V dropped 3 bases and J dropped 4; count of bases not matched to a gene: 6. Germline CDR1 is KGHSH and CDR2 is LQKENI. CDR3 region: CASSPMGQGRYGYTF. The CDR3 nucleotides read TGTGCCAGCTCACCGATGGGACAGGGACGCTATGGCTACACCTTC.

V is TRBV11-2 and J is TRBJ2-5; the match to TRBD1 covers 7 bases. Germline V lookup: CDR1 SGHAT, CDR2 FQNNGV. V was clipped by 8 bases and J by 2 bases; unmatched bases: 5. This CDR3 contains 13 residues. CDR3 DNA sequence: TGTGCCAGCGGCAAGGGACAGCAAGAGACCCAGTACTTC. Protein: CASGKGQQETQYF.

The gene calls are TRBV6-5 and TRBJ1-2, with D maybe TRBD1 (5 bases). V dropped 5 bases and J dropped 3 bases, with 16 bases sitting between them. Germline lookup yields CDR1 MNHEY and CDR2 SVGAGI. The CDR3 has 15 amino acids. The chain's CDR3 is CASSPEGHSYYGYTF. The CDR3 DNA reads TGTGCCAGCAGTCCGGAGGGGCATTCGTACTATGGCTACACCTTC.

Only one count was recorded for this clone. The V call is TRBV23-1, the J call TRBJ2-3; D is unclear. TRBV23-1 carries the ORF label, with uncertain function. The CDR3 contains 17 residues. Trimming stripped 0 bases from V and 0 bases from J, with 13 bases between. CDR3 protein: CASSQSLSTGSTDTQYF. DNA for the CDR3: TGCGCCAGCAGTCAATCCCTGTCGACGGGTAGCACAGATACGCAGTATTTT.

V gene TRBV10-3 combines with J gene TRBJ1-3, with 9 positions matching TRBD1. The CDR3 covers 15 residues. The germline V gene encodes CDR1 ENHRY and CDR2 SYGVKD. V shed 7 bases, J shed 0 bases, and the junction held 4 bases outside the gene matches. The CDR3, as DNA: TGTGCCATCAAGGGGACAGGGCCCTCTGGAAACACCATATATTTT. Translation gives CAIKGTGPSGNTIYF.

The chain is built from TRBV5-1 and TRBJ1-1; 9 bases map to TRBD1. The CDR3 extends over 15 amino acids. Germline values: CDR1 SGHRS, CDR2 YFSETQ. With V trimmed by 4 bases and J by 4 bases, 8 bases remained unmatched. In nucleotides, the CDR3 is TGCGCCAGCAGCCGGACGACAGGGGGAACCACTGAAGCTTTCTTT. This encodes CASSRTTGGTTEAFF.

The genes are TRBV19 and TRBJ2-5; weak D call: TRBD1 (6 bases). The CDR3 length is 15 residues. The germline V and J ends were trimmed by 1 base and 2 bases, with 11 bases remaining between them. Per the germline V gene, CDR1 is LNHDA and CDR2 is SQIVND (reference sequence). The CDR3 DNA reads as TGTGCCAGTAGTATAGGGGGACACTATCAAGAGACCCAGTACTTC. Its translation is CASSIGGHYQETQYF.

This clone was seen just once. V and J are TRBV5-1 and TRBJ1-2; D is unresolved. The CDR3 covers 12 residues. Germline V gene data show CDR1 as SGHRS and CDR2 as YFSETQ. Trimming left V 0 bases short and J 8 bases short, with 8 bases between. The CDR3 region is CASSLDGHGYTF. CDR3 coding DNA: TGCGCCAGCAGCTTGGATGGGCACGGCTACACCTTC.

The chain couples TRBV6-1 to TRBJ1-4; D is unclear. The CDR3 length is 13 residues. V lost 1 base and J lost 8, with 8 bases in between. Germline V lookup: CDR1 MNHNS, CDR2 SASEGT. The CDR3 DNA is TGTGCCAGCAGTGAAGGACTGGAGGAAAAACTGTTTTTT. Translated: CASSEGLEEKLFF.

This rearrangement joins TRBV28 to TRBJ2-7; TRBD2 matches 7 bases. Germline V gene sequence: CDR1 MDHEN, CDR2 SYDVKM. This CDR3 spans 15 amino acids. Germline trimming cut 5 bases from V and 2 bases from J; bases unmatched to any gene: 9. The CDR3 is CASSPPGGGPYEQYF. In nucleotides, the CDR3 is TGTGCCAGCAGTCCCCCCGGCGGGGGACCCTACGAGCAGTACTTC.

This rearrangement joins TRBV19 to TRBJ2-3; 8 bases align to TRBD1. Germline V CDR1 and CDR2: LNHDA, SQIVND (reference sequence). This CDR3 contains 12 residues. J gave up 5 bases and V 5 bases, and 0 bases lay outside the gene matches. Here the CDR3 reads CASSDRGDTQYF. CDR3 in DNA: TGTGCCAGTAGTGACAGGGGAGATACGCAGTATTTT. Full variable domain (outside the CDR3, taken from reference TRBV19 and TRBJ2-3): DGGITQSPKYLFRKEGQNVTLSCEQNLNHDAMYWYRQDPGQGLRLIYYSQIVNDFQKGDIAEGYSVSREKKESFPLTVTSAQKNPTAFYLCASSDRGDTQYFGPGTRLTVL.

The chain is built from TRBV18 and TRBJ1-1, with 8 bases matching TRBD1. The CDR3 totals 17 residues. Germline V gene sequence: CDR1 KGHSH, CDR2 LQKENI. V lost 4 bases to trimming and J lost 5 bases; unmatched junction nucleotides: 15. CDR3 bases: TGTGCCAGCTCACTGTCGGGACAGGTTCGGAAGAGGACTGAAGCTTTCTTT. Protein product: CASSLSGQVRKRTEAFF.

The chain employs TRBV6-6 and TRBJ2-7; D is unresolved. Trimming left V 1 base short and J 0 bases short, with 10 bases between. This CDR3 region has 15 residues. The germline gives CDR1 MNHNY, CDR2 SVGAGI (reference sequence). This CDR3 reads CASSYFSASSYEQYF. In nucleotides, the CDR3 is TGTGCCAGCAGTTACTTTTCAGCTAGCTCCTACGAGCAGTACTTC.

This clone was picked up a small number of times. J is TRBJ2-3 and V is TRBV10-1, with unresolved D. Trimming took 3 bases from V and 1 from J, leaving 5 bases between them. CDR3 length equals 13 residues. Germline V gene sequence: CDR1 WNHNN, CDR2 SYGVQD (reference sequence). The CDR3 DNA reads TGCGCCAGCAGTGACCCCGGCACAGATACGCAGTATTTT. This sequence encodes CASSDPGTDTQYF.

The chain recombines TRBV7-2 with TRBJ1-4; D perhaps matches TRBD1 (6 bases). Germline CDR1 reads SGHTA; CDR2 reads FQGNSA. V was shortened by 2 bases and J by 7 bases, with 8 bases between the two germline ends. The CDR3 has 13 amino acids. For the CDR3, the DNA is TGTGCCAGCAGCTTAATGGACAGTGAAAAACTGTTTTTT. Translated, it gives CASSLMDSEKLFF.

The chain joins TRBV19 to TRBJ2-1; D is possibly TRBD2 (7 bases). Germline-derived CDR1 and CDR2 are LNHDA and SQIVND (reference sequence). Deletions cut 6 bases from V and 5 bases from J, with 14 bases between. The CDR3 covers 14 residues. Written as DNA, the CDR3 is TGTGCCAGTAGGCAGGGAGGGGGAAACAATGAGCAGTTCTTC. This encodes CASRQGGGNNEQFF. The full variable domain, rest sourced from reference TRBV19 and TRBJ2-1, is DGGITQSPKYLFRKEGQNVTLSCEQNLNHDAMYWYRQDPGQGLRLIYYSQIVNDFQKGDIAEGYSVSREKKESFPLTVTSAQKNPTAFYLCASRQGGGNNEQFFGPGTRLTVL.

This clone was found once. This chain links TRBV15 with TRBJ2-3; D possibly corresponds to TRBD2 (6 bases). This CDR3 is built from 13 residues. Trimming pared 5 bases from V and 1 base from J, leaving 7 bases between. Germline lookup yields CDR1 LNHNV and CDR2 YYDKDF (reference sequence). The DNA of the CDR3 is TGTGCCACCAGCGCTAGCGGCACAGATACGCAGTATTTT. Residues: CATSASGTDTQYF. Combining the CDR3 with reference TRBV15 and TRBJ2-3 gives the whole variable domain DAMVIQNPRYQVTQFGKPVTLSCSQTLNHNVMYWYQQKSSQAPKLLFHYYDKDFNNEADTPDNFQSRRPNTSFCFLDIRSPGLGDTAMYLCATSASGTDTQYFGPGTRLTVL.